These T cell receptor beta chains were read from a single sample in a study of blood T cell repertoires in COVID-19. Data came from immunoSEQ multiplex PCR; TCRdb stores just in-frame clones and leaves some out. The sample yields 150,000 to 200,000 clones, about 80% seen once. Sample: peripheral blood. These receptors were obtained from a human donor with acute or convalescent COVID-19. The donor label of this sample is uncertain. The CDR3 runs from the conserved cysteine through the conserved F or W. A D gene is named only where the DNA matches it firmly. The size entry is marked missing in some rows and otherwise reads once, few, many or a size class.

DNA: TGTGCCAGCAGCCCACAAGACAGGGGGACCTACAATGAGCAGTTCTTC
CDR3: CASSPQDRGTYNEQFF
D: TRBD1
V: TRBV3-1/TRBV3-2
J: TRBJ2-1
size: few

DNA: TGTGCCAGCAGCCCCGAGTTGAGCGATAGGCAGTATTTT
CDR3: CASSPELSDRQYF
D: NA
V: TRBV7-9
J: TRBJ2-3
size: few

DNA: TGTGCCAGCAGTGACTGGCCGACAGGCGAGCAGTACTTC
CDR3: CASSDWPTGEQYF
D: NA
V: TRBV6-4
J: TRBJ2-7
size: NA

DNA: TGTGCCAGCAGCCCTACAGGGACCGGGGCCAACGTCCTGACTTTC
CDR3: CASSPTGTGANVLTF
D: NA
V: TRBV9
J: TRBJ2-6
size: NA

DNA: TGTGCCAGCAGCTTAGGACAGGGGGGGACCGGGGAGCTGTTTTTT
CDR3: CASSLGQGGTGELFF
D: TRBD1
V: TRBV7-8
J: TRBJ2-2
size: NA

DNA: TGTGCCAGCAGCAAAAAACTCAACAGGGCCGATTTCCTCACCTACGAGCAGTACTTC
CDR3: CASSKKLNRADFLTYEQYF
D: NA
V: TRBV21-1
J: TRBJ2-7
size: NA

DNA: TGTGCCAGCAGTCCGCGGGGGGGATTGGTGGCTTTCTTT
CDR3: CASSPRGGLVAFF
D: NA
V: TRBV5-6
J: TRBJ1-1
size: many

DNA: TGTGCCAGTAGTTCCCGACAGAACACTGAAGCTTTCTTT
CDR3: CASSSRQNTEAFF
D: NA
V: TRBV19
J: TRBJ1-1
size: NA

DNA: TGCGCCAGCAGCTGGAGGGGAAGCGGGGGAGAAGAGACCCAGTACTTC
CDR3: CASSWRGSGGEETQYF
D: TRBD2
V: TRBV5-1
J: TRBJ2-5
size: NA

DNA: TGTGCCAGCAGGAGAGGTGGTGTCGCTGAAGCTTTCTTT
CDR3: CASRRGGVAEAFF
D: NA
V: TRBV6-5
J: TRBJ1-1
size: NA

DNA: TGTGCCAGCAGGCTACAGGGGAATCAGTTCTTC
CDR3: CASRLQGNQFF
D: TRBD1
V: TRBV2
J: TRBJ2-1
size: NA

DNA: TGTGCCAGCTCACCCGGGCTAGCGGGGTACGAGCAGTACTTC
CDR3: CASSPGLAGYEQYF
D: TRBD2
V: TRBV18
J: TRBJ2-7
size: NA

DNA: TGCGCCAGCAGCCCGCGGACAGGGGCCATCTCCTATAATTCACCCCTCCACTTT
CDR3: CASSPRTGAISYNSPLHF
D: TRBD1
V: TRBV4-1
J: TRBJ1-6
size: few

DNA: TGTGCCAGCAAGGGGCAGGTGACGAACACTGAAGCTTTCTTT
CDR3: CASKGQVTNTEAFF
D: NA
V: TRBV6-4
J: TRBJ1-1
size: NA